The clone carrying this TCR beta chain was recorded many times. TCRdb called the RACE reads again in MiXCR, with one record for every CDR3 protein. Here the sample spans 370,000 or so distinct CDR3 sequences, approximately 4.4% being singletons. V lost 7 bases and J lost 5, with 13 bases in between. The CDR3 is 13 amino acids. Looked up from germline, CDR1 is SNHLY and CDR2 is FYNNEI. These data belong to a study of human T cells and chemical hapten exposure. Time point reported: patch test 1, 2 weeks after DPC sensitization. Regarding treatment: therapeutic diphenylcyclopropenone sensitization with weekly scalp DPC.

The chain uses TRBV2 and TRBJ2-3; D remains ambiguous. This clonotype was obtained from a woman aged 50 to 60 with alopecia areata. Some clones in this sample may be carry-over from other donors' samples. Sequencing was performed on whole blood, taken in connection with sensitization to the hapten diphenylcyclopropenone (DPC). The CDR3 nucleotides read TGTGCCAGCACCAGTCTCCGTCAAGATACGCAGTATTTT. Residues: CASTSLRQDTQYF.